This passage covers 26 T cell receptor beta chains from one sample sequenced in a study of blood T cell repertoires in COVID-19. The method was immunoSEQ multiplex PCR; TCRdb's version includes in-frame clones alone and lacks a portion of them. The data hold more than 85,000 clones, with roughly 90% observed a single time. The sample taken for sequencing was peripheral blood. These receptors all come from a human donor with COVID-19, enrolled during active disease. The donor label of this sample is uncertain.

The chain carries TRBV6-5 and TRBJ1-3; unclear D gene. The CDR3 runs 13 residues. Deletions cut 2 bases from V and 3 bases from J, with 5 bases between. Germline values: CDR1 MNHEY, CDR2 SVGAGI. CDR3 nucleotide sequence: TGTGCCAGCAGTTACGAGGGTGGAAACACCATATATTTT. This codes for CASSYEGGNTIYF.

This chain joins TRBV6-6 and TRBJ2-7, with TRBD1 as a possible D gene (6 bases). CDR1 is MNHNY, CDR2 SVGAGI, per germline (reference sequence). Trimming took off 5 bases at V and 3 bases at J, with 17 bases between the two ends. There are 15 residues in the CDR3. DNA for the CDR3: TGTGCCAGCAGTCGCCTGGGGGACACTTACTACGAGCAGTACTTC. As protein: CASSRLGDTYYEQYF.

The chain joins TRBV6-2 or TRBV6-3 to TRBJ2-7; 9 nucleotides agree with TRBD2. Germline V gene sequence: CDR1 MNHEY, CDR2 SVGEGT. The CDR3 is made up of 17 amino acids. The J segment lost 7 bases and the V segment lost 0 bases, leaving 13 bases of the junction unmatched. CDR3 sequence (DNA): TGTGCCAGCAGTTACTCGAGGGCTAGCGGGGCCCTGGGGGAGCAGTACTTC. It yields the protein CASSYSRASGALGEQYF.

This rearrangement joins TRBV9 to TRBJ2-1; 7 positions agree with TRBD2. The CDR3 spans 15 residues. Trimming removed 0 bases from V and 6 bases from J; junction bases left unmatched: 6. Germline V gives CDR1 SGDLS, CDR2 YYNGEE. The CDR3 DNA reads TGTGCCAGCAGCGTAGCTAGCGGAGGGAGCAATGAGCAGTTCTTC. Translating gives CASSVASGGSNEQFF.

This clone occurred once. The genes are TRBV29-1 and TRBJ1-5; possible D gene TRBD1, 6 bases. Per the germline V gene, CDR1 is SQVTM and CDR2 is ANQGSEA. This CDR3 spans 13 amino acids. V lost 5 bases to trimming and J lost 6 bases, with 14 bases between them. CDR3 protein: CSVSQGPGQPQHF. The CDR3 DNA sequence: TGCAGCGTTTCCCAGGGGCCGGGTCAGCCCCAGCATTTT.

The chain has TRBV18 and TRBJ1-1; 8 positions match TRBD1. Trimming cost V 2 bases and J 4 bases; bases outside gene matches: 6. Germline values: CDR1 KGHSH, CDR2 LQKENI. This CDR3 has 15 amino acids. CDR3 protein: CASSPMTGESTEAFF. As DNA, the CDR3 is TGTGCCAGCTCACCAATGACAGGGGAAAGCACTGAAGCTTTCTTT. The whole variable domain, filled in from reference TRBV18 and TRBJ1-1, reads NAGVMQNPRHLVRRRGQEARLRCSPMKGHSHVYWYRQLPEEGLKFMVYLQKENIIDESGMPKERFSAEFPKEGPSILRIQQVVRGDSAAYFCASSPMTGESTEAFFGQGTRLTVV.

V and J are TRBV3-1 (or the pseudogene TRBV3-2) and TRBJ2-5; weak D call: TRBD1 (5 bases). Per germline, CDR1 LGHDT and CDR2 YNNKEL (reference sequence). Trimming removed 0 bases from V and 5 bases from J, with 10 bases in between. This CDR3 spans 14 amino acids. CDR3 DNA: TGTGCCAGCAGCCAAGATGTGGGGCCGGAGACCCAGTACTTC. Protein sequence: CASSQDVGPETQYF.

The table lists this clone with a count of one. V and J are TRBV29-1 and TRBJ1-2; D gene ambiguous. This CDR3 contains 12 residues. The V gene's germline CDR1 is SQVTM and CDR2 ANQGSEA. With 7 bases removed from V and 8 bases from J, the gap between germline ends came to 17 bases. The CDR3 nucleotides are TGCAGCGCTGGCGATGGAGGGCGCGGCTACACCTTC. It encodes CSAGDGGRGYTF. Full variable domain (outside the CDR3, taken from reference TRBV29-1 and TRBJ1-2): SAVISQKPSRDICQRGTSLTIQCQVDSQVTMMFWYRQQPGQSLTLIATANQGSEATYESGFVIDKFPISRPNLTFSTLTVSNMSPEDSSIYLCSAGDGGRGYTFGSGTRLTVV.

The rearrangement joins TRBV6-5 to TRBJ2-7; 9 positions agree with TRBD1. Germline V gene data show CDR1 as MNHEY and CDR2 as SVGAGI. The ends lost 4 bases at V and 6 bases at J; junction bases unmatched: 4. This CDR3 spans 13 amino acids. The chain's CDR3 is CASSSGTGTEQYF. DNA for the CDR3: TGTGCCAGCAGTTCCGGGACAGGGACCGAGCAGTACTTC.

This sequence joins TRBV28 and TRBJ2-7; a weak D match, TRBD2 (5 bases). V was trimmed by 4 bases and J by 6 bases, leaving 16 bases between them. From germline, CDR1 is MDHEN and CDR2 SYDVKM. The CDR3 loop spans 14 amino acids. The CDR3 reads CASSSPLAASEQYF. CDR3 coding DNA: TGTGCCAGCAGTTCCCCGCTAGCTGCCAGCGAGCAGTACTTC.

The rearrangement uses TRBV29-1 and TRBJ2-5; the D gene is possibly TRBD2 (5 bases). Germline values: CDR1 SQVTM, CDR2 ANQGSEA. The CDR3 is 14 amino acids. Trimming removed 5 bases from V and 0 bases from J, with 13 bases in between. CDR3 sequence: CSVLAGGDQETQYF. CDR3 nucleotide sequence: TGCAGCGTTCTCGCAGGAGGAGACCAAGAGACCCAGTACTTC.

The chain uses TRBV11-3 and TRBJ2-1, with 14 bases identical to TRBD2. Germline CDR1 is SGHNT and CDR2 is YENEEA. This CDR3 contains 16 residues. With 5 bases clipped from V and 4 bases from J, the junction kept 4 bases outside the gene matches. CDR3 in amino acids: CASSSGLAGGYNEQFF. Written as DNA, the CDR3 is TGTGCCAGCAGCAGTGGACTAGCGGGGGGTTACAATGAGCAGTTCTTC. Supplemented by reference TRBV11-3 and TRBJ2-1, the full variable domain reads EAGVVQSPRYKIIEKKQPVAFWCNPISGHNTLYWYLQNLGQGPELLIRYENEEAVDDSQLPKDRFSAERLKGVDSTLKIQPAELGDSAVYLCASSSGLAGGYNEQFFGPGTRLTVL.

The V and J genes are TRBV6-2 or TRBV6-3 and TRBJ2-3; D might be TRBD2 (6 bases). The V and J ends lost 6 bases and 11 bases respectively, with 18 bases between them. CDR1 is MNHEY, CDR2 SVGEGT, per germline. There are 13 residues in the CDR3. In nucleotides, the CDR3 is TGTGCCAGCAGCGACGCGGGACCGCCGCGGCAGTATTTT. Translation gives CASSDAGPPRQYF.

This clone appeared a single time. The chain uses TRBV2 and TRBJ1-1, with 8 bases lining up with TRBD1. From germline, CDR1 is SNHLY and CDR2 FYNNEI. This CDR3 has 15 residues. Losses at the gene ends were 6 bases for V and 0 bases for J; bases not matched to a gene: 6. The CDR3 DNA sequence: TGTGCCAGCAGACGTACAGGGGGACTGAACACTGAAGCTTTCTTT. It encodes CASRRTGGLNTEAFF.

The chain joins TRBV11-2 to TRBJ2-7; D uncertain. Per germline, CDR1 SGHAT and CDR2 FQNNGV. The CDR3 extends over 14 amino acids. V shed 3 bases and J shed 0 bases, with 9 bases lying between them. CDR3 coding DNA: TGTGCCAGCAGCTTCCTAAGAAGCTCCTACGAGCAGTACTTC. The encoded protein is CASSFLRSSYEQYF.

The CDR3 nucleotides are TGTGCCAGCAGCGTAGCCCCTAGCGGGGGCACAGATACGCAGTATTTT. Amino acids: CASSVAPSGGTDTQYF. This chain connects TRBV9 to TRBJ2-3; 9 nucleotides line up with TRBD2. The CDR3 is made up of 16 amino acids. Trimming took 0 bases from V and 1 from J; bases not matched to a gene: 3. From germline, CDR1 is SGDLS and CDR2 YYNGEE.

The J gene is TRBJ1-2, the V gene TRBV14, with 10 bases that match TRBD1. CDR1 is SGHDN and CDR2 is FVKESK in the germline V gene. J gave up 8 bases and V 2 bases, and 17 bases lay outside the gene matches. The CDR3 loop spans 18 amino acids. The CDR3 DNA is TGTGCCAGCAGCCAACAACCCGGGACAGGGGCGTATGAAAGAGGCTACACCTTC. The encoded protein is CASSQQPGTGAYERGYTF. The complete variable domain, with remaining parts taken from reference TRBV14 and TRBJ1-2, reads EAGVTQFPSHSVIEKGQTVTLRCDPISGHDNLYWYRRVMGKEIKFLLHFVKESKQDESGMPNNRFLAERTGGTYSTLKVQPAELEDSGVYFCASSQQPGTGAYERGYTFGSGTRLTVV.

The gene calls are TRBV29-1 and TRBJ2-5; maybe TRBD2 (5 bases). In germline, CDR1 is SQVTM, CDR2 ANQGSEA. This CDR3 spans 14 amino acids. Deletions cut 3 bases from V and 4 bases from J, with 15 bases between. The CDR3 loop reads CSVDLRESRETQYF. CDR3 nucleotide sequence: TGCAGCGTTGATCTAAGGGAGTCTCGAGAGACCCAGTACTTC.

The sample holds a few counts of this clone. This rearrangement joins TRBV11-2 to TRBJ2-7; tentative D call: TRBD2 (6 bases). The ends were cut back, 7 bases at V and 0 bases at J, with 19 bases in the middle. The CDR3 covers 16 residues. Germline V gene data show CDR1 as SGHAT and CDR2 as FQNNGV. CDR3 nucleotides: TGTGCCAGCATGCGGGGTCGGGGAGGCAGCTCCTACGAGCAGTACTTC. This codes for CASMRGRGGSSYEQYF.

The V gene is TRBV21-1, the J gene TRBJ1-2. TRBV21-1 is recorded as a pseudogene. The CDR3 sequence is 14 residues long. CDR3 loop: CASSKALTNYGYTF. DNA for the CDR3: TGTGCCAGCAGCAAAGCCCTAACTAACTATGGCTACACCTTC.

In its sample, this clone was seen a few times. This rearrangement joins TRBV30 to TRBJ1-1; D is unclear. The V end lost 0 bases, the J end lost 5 bases, and 7 bases lay between the germline ends. The germline V gene encodes CDR1 GTSNPN and CDR2 SVGIG (reference sequence). This CDR3 contains 12 residues. CDR3 in DNA: TGTGCCTGGAGTGTTAGTTGGACTGAAGCTTTCTTT. It codes for CAWSVSWTEAFF.

The V call is TRBV6-5, the J call TRBJ2-1, with 10 positions matching TRBD2. The CDR3 covers 16 residues. V trimming: 2 bases; J trimming: 5 bases; junction bases outside the gene matches: 6. Germline V CDR1 and CDR2: MNHEY, SVGAGI. The CDR3 reads CASSYQVLAGDNEQFF. The CDR3 DNA is TGTGCCAGCAGTTACCAGGTCCTAGCGGGAGACAATGAGCAGTTCTTC.

Here the CDR3 reads CASSMENQGYEQYF. As DNA, the CDR3 is TGTGCCAGTAGTATGGAAAATCAGGGCTACGAGCAGTACTTC. The V gene is TRBV19, the J gene TRBJ2-7; TRBD1 might be the D (5 bases). The CDR3 runs to 14 residues. V gave up 3 bases and J gave up 3 bases, with 12 bases separating them. The germline gives CDR1 LNHDA, CDR2 SQIVND (reference sequence).

V gene TRBV15 combines with J gene TRBJ1-2; TRBD1 is a possible D gene (6 bases). The germline V and J ends were trimmed by 1 base and 6 bases, with 9 bases remaining between them. Germline CDR1 is LNHNV and CDR2 is YYDKDF (reference sequence). The length of the CDR3 is 13 residues. CDR3 sequence: CATSRAQGHGYTF. DNA of the CDR3: TGTGCCACCAGCAGAGCACAGGGACATGGCTACACCTTC.

The V call is TRBV5-1, the J call TRBJ2-1, with D perhaps TRBD1 (6 bases). The CDR3 length is 16 residues. V gave up 3 bases and J gave up 0 bases, with 13 bases separating them. CDR1 SGHRS and CDR2 YFSETQ come from the germline V gene. The CDR3 sequence: CASSSRTASSYNEQFF. CDR3 sequence (DNA): TGCGCCAGCAGCTCCCGGACAGCGAGCTCCTACAATGAGCAGTTCTTC.

CDR3 amino acids: CASRRGEVTGTQYF. The CDR3 DNA is TGTGCCAGCAGGCGGGGGGAGGTGACTGGTACGCAGTATTTT. V gene TRBV3-1 (or the pseudogene TRBV3-2) combines with J gene TRBJ2-3; 8 bases match TRBD2. Germline V CDR1 and CDR2: LGHDT, YNNKEL (reference sequence). The CDR3 loop spans 14 amino acids. J gave up 8 bases and V 6 bases, and 10 bases lay outside the gene matches.